These 9 T cell receptor beta chains were all obtained from the same sample, sequenced in a study of regulatory T cells in long-lasting Graves disease (dated by TCRdb to the early 2020s). What the time point label conveys for this sample: newly diagnosed GD, antithyroid drugs for less than 3 months. For both TCR sequencing and RNA sequencing, RNA was extracted from PBMCs in TRIzol. The method was multiplex PCR. The sequencer was an Illumina HiSeq 4000. CDR3 regions were amplified by Arm-PCR with iRepertoire HTBI primers to construct TCR beta libraries. TCRdb's own reprocessing of the public reads used fastp at Q25 and MiXCR and kept productive beta chains. Every CDR3 protein is listed once, alongside the most common genes and DNA of its rows. The sample table shows 350,000 to 450,000 distinct CDR3 sequences, and about 15% are seen once. Jointly, the top ten make up 16% of the sample. The sample was also linked to a second study, of T cells in Graves' hyperthyroidism and ophthalmopathy.

Material: peripheral blood mononuclear cells (PBMCs), obtained at new diagnosis, from a patient treated with antithyroid drugs. All receptors come from a woman in her 30s with Graves disease. Donor details come from another sample of the same person, matched by shared clones.

This clonotype was seen at least ten times. This chain uses TRBV10-3 with TRBJ2-7; no clear D. V shed 10 bases and J shed 2 bases, with 21 bases lying between them. This CDR3 is 15 amino acids long. Germline assignment: CDR1 ENHRY and CDR2 SYGVKD. CDR3 sequence (DNA): TGTGCCACCCTCCCTCAGGTGGACGCTGCCTACGAGCAGTACTTC. This sequence encodes CATLPQVDAAYEQYF.

This clonotype has ten or more counts. The V and J genes are TRBV7-3 and TRBJ2-7; 10 nucleotides agree with TRBD2. In germline, CDR1 is SGHTA, CDR2 FQGTGA. This CDR3 region has 17 residues. With 2 bases clipped from V and 0 bases from J, the junction kept 7 bases outside the gene matches. In DNA, the CDR3 is TGTGCCAGCAGCTTACTAGGCACTAGCGGGATCTCCTACGAGCAGTACTTC. This encodes CASSLLGTSGISYEQYF.

This clonotype was picked up many times. The chain carries TRBV10-3 and TRBJ2-3; TRBD2 matches 10 bases. V trimming: 0 bases; J trimming: 6 bases; junction bases outside the gene matches: 3. CDR1 and CDR2 from the germline V gene are ENHRY and SYGVKD. This CDR3 has 15 amino acids. The chain's CDR3 is CAISESRTSGDTQYF. For the CDR3, the DNA is TGTGCCATCAGTGAGTCAAGGACTAGCGGCGATACGCAGTATTTT.

At least ten counts were recorded for this clonotype. J is TRBJ2-5 and V is TRBV7-9; D possibly uses TRBD1 or TRBD2 (5 bases each). Per germline, CDR1 SEHNR and CDR2 FQNEAQ (reference sequence). CDR3 size: 16 residues. V lost 5 bases, J lost 3 bases, and 19 bases lay in between. CDR3 protein: CASSPGRGGGEETQYF. CDR3 nucleotides: TGTGCCAGCAGCCCCGGTAGGGGTGGAGGAGAAGAGACCCAGTACTTC. The variable domain in full, with the rest retrieved from reference TRBV7-9 and TRBJ2-5, is DTGVSQNPRHKITKRGQNVTFRCDPISEHNRLYWYRQTLGQGPEFLTYFQNEAQLEKSRLLSDRFSAERPKGSFSTLEIQRTEQGDSAMYLCASSPGRGGGEETQYFGPGTRLLVL.

As DNA, the CDR3 is TGCAGTGCTGGGGACGGGACAGGGTACGGTGAGCAGTTCTTC. Translation gives CSAGDGTGYGEQFF. The rearrangement joins TRBV20-1 to TRBJ2-1, with 9 bases aligning to TRBD1. Germline V CDR1 and CDR2: DFQATT, SNEGSKA (reference sequence). The V gene end was trimmed by 5 bases and the J gene end by 9 bases; junction bases not matched to a gene: 11. This CDR3 comprises 14 residues.

The chain combines TRBV4-2 with TRBJ1-3; maybe TRBD1 (6 bases). Germline CDR1 reads LGHNA; CDR2 reads YNFKEQ. Trimming took 0 bases from V and 3 from J, leaving 24 bases between them. This CDR3 contains 20 residues. CDR3 region: CASSQDRGDYRDIFGNTIYF. CDR3 coding DNA: TGTGCCAGCAGCCAAGATAGGGGGGATTACCGGGACATTTTTGGAAACACCATATATTTT.

There are a few counts of this clonotype. This chain uses TRBV5-1 with TRBJ1-5, with a possible D match to TRBD1 (6 bases). Germline V gene sequence: CDR1 SGHRS, CDR2 YFSETQ. Trimming removed 2 bases at V and 7 bases at J, with 16 bases between. The CDR3 length is 15 residues. CDR3 loop: CASSLQGGQGQPQHF. The CDR3 nucleotides are TGCGCCAGCAGCTTACAGGGTGGGCAAGGACAGCCCCAGCATTTT.

There are many counts of this clonotype. The chain joins TRBV5-5 to TRBJ2-6, with D unclear. Trimming removed 4 bases from V and 2 bases from J, with 4 bases in between. Germline CDR1 and CDR2: SGHKS and YYEKEE (reference sequence). CDR3 size: 13 residues. For the CDR3, the DNA is TGTGCCAGCAGCCCCCCTGGGGCCAACGTCCTGACTTTC. Protein: CASSPPGANVLTF.

This clonotype came up many times. The chain combines TRBV5-6 with TRBJ1-1; maybe TRBD1 (6 bases). The V end lost 4 bases, the J end lost 1 base, and 17 bases lay between the germline ends. CDR1 and CDR2 from the germline V gene are SGHDT and YYEEEE. The CDR3 is 16 amino acids. Here the CDR3 reads CASSPRQGSKNTEAFF. For the CDR3, the DNA is TGTGCCAGCAGCCCACGGCAGGGGTCGAAGAACACTGAAGCTTTCTTT.